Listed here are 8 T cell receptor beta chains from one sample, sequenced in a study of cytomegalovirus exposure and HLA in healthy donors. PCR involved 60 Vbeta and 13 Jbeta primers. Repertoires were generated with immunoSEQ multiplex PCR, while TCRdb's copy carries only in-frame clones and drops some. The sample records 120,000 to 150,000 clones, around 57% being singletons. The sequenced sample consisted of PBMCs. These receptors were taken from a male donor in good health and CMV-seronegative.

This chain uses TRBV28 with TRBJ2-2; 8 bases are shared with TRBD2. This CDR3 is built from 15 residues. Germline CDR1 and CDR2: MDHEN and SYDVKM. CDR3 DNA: TGTCCCCACATGGCGGGGGGCCTGGACACCGGGGAGCTGTTTTTT. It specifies CPHMAGGLDTGELFF. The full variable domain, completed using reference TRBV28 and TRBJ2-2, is DVKVTQSSRYLVKRTGEKVFLECVQDMDHENMFWYRQDPGLGLRLIYFSYDVKMKEKGDIPEGYSVSREKKERFSLILESASTNQTSMYLCPHMAGGLDTGELFFGEGSRLTVL.

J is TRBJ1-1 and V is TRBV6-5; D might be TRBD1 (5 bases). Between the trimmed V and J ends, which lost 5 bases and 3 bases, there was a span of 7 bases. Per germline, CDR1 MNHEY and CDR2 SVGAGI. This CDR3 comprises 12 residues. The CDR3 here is CASSNRYTEAFF. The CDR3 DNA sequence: TGTGCCAGCAGTAACAGGTACACTGAAGCTTTCTTT.

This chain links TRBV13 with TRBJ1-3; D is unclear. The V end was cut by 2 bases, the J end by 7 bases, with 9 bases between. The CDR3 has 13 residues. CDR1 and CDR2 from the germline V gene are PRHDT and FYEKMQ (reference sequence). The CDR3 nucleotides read TGTGCCAGCAGCTTAAGGGAGAGGAACACCATATATTTT. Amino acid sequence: CASSLRERNTIYF.

The CDR3: CASSSPGGGAYDTQYF. CDR3 DNA: TGTGCCAGCAGCTCTCCAGGAGGGGGGGCTTACGATACGCAGTATTTT. The V and J genes are TRBV7-2 and TRBJ2-3; maybe TRBD2 (7 bases). V was shortened by 4 bases and J by 6 bases, with 20 bases between the two germline ends. The germline CDR1 and CDR2 sequences are SGHTA and FQGNSA. This CDR3 contains 16 residues.

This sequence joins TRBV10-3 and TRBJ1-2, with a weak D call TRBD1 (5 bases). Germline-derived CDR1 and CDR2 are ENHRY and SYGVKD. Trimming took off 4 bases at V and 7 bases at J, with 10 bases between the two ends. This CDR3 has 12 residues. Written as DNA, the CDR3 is TGTGCCATCAGTGTCAGGGAAGTTGGCTACACCTTC. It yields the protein CAISVREVGYTF.

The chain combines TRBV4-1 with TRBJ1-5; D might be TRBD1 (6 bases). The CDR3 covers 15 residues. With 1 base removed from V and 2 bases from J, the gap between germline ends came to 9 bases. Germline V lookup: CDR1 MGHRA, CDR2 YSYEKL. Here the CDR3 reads CASSQVSGGNQPQHF. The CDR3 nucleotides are TGCGCCAGCAGCCAAGTGTCAGGGGGCAATCAGCCCCAGCATTTT.

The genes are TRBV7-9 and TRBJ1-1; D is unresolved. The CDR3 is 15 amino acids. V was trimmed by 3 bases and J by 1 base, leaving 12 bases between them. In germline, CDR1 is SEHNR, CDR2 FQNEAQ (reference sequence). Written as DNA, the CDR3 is TGTGCCAGCAGCTTCTCGTCGACTGCGAACACTGAAGCTTTCTTT. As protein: CASSFSSTANTEAFF.

The CDR3 sequence: CASSLDRETQYF. CDR3 sequence (DNA): TGTGCCAGCAGCTTAGACAGGGAGACCCAGTACTTC. The V and J genes are TRBV7-6 and TRBJ2-5, with D possibly TRBD1 on 5 matching bases. Germline V gene data show CDR1 as SGHVS and CDR2 as FNYEAQ. The V and J ends lost 1 base and 5 bases respectively, with 5 bases between them. This CDR3 region has 12 residues.